Following are 22 T cell receptor beta chains from one sample sequenced in a study of T cell changes during pregnancy in multiple sclerosis. Clones were sequenced by immunoSEQ multiplex PCR, and TCRdb holds only the in-frame ones, with some missing. Of roughly 35,000 clones listed, about 91% are singletons. The sample in question was CD4+ T cells from peripheral blood mononuclear cells, obtained after pregnancy. The receptors shown here come from a female donor with multiple sclerosis, enrolled in a pregnancy study.

V and J are TRBV30 and TRBJ2-3; TRBD2 matches at 10 bases. From germline, CDR1 is GTSNPN and CDR2 SVGIG (reference sequence). The CDR3 contains 16 residues. V shed 5 bases, J shed 7 bases, and the junction held 15 bases outside the gene matches. As DNA, the CDR3 is TGTGCCTGGGTGGACGGGGCTAGCGGGAGCGTAAATACGCAGTATTTT. Its translation is CAWVDGASGSVNTQYF.

V and J are TRBV28 and TRBJ2-5; 9 positions match TRBD2. CDR1 is MDHEN, CDR2 SYDVKM, per germline. The ends lost 1 base at V and 5 bases at J; junction bases unmatched: 8. The CDR3 has 16 amino acids. CDR3 DNA sequence: TGTGCCAGCAGTTTATCCGGACTAGCGCTAAGGGAGACCCAGTACTTC. Amino acids: CASSLSGLALRETQYF.

This clone was seen just once. V gene TRBV20-1 combines with J gene TRBJ2-7; the D is unclear. V was trimmed by 4 bases and J by 2 bases, leaving 6 bases between them. The germline gives CDR1 DFQATT, CDR2 SNEGSKA (reference sequence). There are 11 residues in the CDR3. The CDR3 region is CSAIEAYEQYF. The CDR3 DNA reads TGCAGTGCTATTGAGGCCTACGAGCAGTACTTC.

The V gene is TRBV6-1, the J gene TRBJ1-5; 9 bases line up with TRBD1. The CDR3 length is 16 residues. Unmatched junction bases numbered 5, after V lost 4 bases and J lost 1 base. Germline CDR1 is MNHNS and CDR2 is SASEGT. The CDR3 DNA reads TGTGCCAGCAGTGGCCTGGACAGGGGAAGCAATCAGCCCCAGCATTTT. Its translation: CASSGLDRGSNQPQHF.

This clone came up a few times. The chain combines TRBV7-2 with TRBJ2-2; 7 bases are shared with TRBD1. With 3 bases clipped from V and 9 bases from J, the junction kept 4 bases outside the gene matches. The CDR3 sequence is 13 residues long. Germline assignment: CDR1 SGHTA and CDR2 FQGNSA. The CDR3 nucleotides read TGTGCCAGCAGCTTCGTGACAGGGCGGGAGCTGTTTTTT. Amino acids: CASSFVTGRELFF. Full variable domain (outside the CDR3, taken from reference TRBV7-2 and TRBJ2-2): GAGVSQSPSNKVTEKGKDVELRCDPISGHTALYWYRQSLGQGLEFLIYFQGNSAPDKSGLPSDRFSAERTGGSVSTLTIQRTQQEDSAVYLCASSFVTGRELFFGEGSRLTVL.

In DNA form, the CDR3 reads TGTGCCAGCAGCTTCCTAGCGGGGGGCGACGCAGATACGCAGTATTTT. It is translated as CASSFLAGGDADTQYF. The V gene is TRBV11-1, the J gene TRBJ2-3; 11 bases agree with TRBD2. V shed 3 bases, J shed 4 bases, and the junction held 6 bases outside the gene matches. Per germline, CDR1 SGHAT and CDR2 FQDESV (reference sequence). CDR3 length equals 16 residues.

This chain uses TRBV4-2 with TRBJ2-5; D unclear. The J call is in doubt because the DNA end fits TRBJ2-7 better. The CDR3 is made up of 13 amino acids. CDR1 and CDR2 from the germline V gene are LGHNA and YNFKEQ. The CDR3 DNA follows: TGTGCCAGCAGCCAAGAAGAATACTACGAGCAGTACTTC. It specifies CASSQEEYYEQYF.

V gene TRBV6-1 combines with J gene TRBJ1-2; the D gene is possibly TRBD1 (6 bases). Between the trimmed V and J ends, which lost 4 bases and 4 bases, there was a span of 19 bases. This CDR3 spans 16 amino acids. The germline V gene encodes CDR1 MNHNS and CDR2 SASEGT. The CDR3 protein is CASSGQGRSTGYGYTF. Written as DNA, the CDR3 is TGTGCCAGCAGTGGGCAGGGGCGCTCCACCGGCTATGGCTACACCTTC.

The chain links TRBV5-4 to TRBJ2-5; 7 bases fit TRBD1. Unmatched junction bases numbered 4, after V lost 4 bases and J lost 1 base. The germline CDR1 and CDR2 sequences are SGHNT and YYREEE (reference sequence). This CDR3 has 14 residues. This CDR3 reads CASSPGTVQETQYF. The CDR3 DNA reads as TGTGCCAGCAGCCCCGGGACAGTCCAAGAGACCCAGTACTTC.

As to this clone: Different DNA sequences within this sample yield the same CDR3. The genes are TRBV18 and TRBJ1-5; possible D gene TRBD1, 6 bases. This CDR3 region has 14 residues. Germline CDR1 is KGHSH and CDR2 is LQKENI. Trimming removed 3 bases from V and 3 bases from J, with 9 bases in between. CDR3 in DNA: TGTGCCAGCTCACCGGGGGCTCCCAATCAGCCCCAGCATTTT. This gives the protein CASSPGAPNQPQHF.

V usage is TRBV27 and J usage is TRBJ2-4; TRBD1 aligns across 7 bases. The junction had 11 bases not matched to a gene; V was cut back by 5 bases and J by 16 bases. The CDR3 is 12 residues long. CDR1 is MNHEY, CDR2 SMNVEV, per germline (reference sequence). The CDR3 DNA reads as TGTGCCAGCAGTCTGGGGACAGCGGAAGTCTACTTC. It codes for CASSLGTAEVYF.

The chain recombines TRBV5-1 with TRBJ2-5, with TRBD1 matching 7 bases. The junction had 8 bases not matched to a gene; V was cut back by 4 bases and J by 5 bases. The CDR3 spans 14 residues. CDR1 SGHRS and CDR2 YFSETQ come from the germline V gene. Here the CDR3 reads CASSIRQGGETQYF. CDR3 sequence (DNA): TGCGCCAGCAGCATACGACAGGGCGGGGAGACCCAGTACTTC.

This chain uses TRBV7-3 with TRBJ2-1; TRBD2 matches at 10 bases. The CDR3 extends over 16 amino acids. V trimming: 0 bases; J trimming: 6 bases; junction bases outside the gene matches: 5. In germline, CDR1 is SGHTA, CDR2 FQGTGA. CDR3 in amino acids: CASSLTLAGNGNEQFF. DNA of the CDR3: TGTGCCAGCAGCTTAACACTAGCGGGGAATGGCAATGAGCAGTTCTTC.

V and J are TRBV11-1 and TRBJ2-7; D is perhaps TRBD2 (5 bases). The CDR3 spans 14 residues. V shed 5 bases and J shed 3 bases, with 14 bases lying between them. Germline loops: CDR1 SGHAT, CDR2 FQDESV (reference sequence). The chain's CDR3 is CASSPSPVGYEQYF. The CDR3 DNA reads as TGTGCCAGCAGCCCTAGCCCTGTTGGCTACGAGCAGTACTTC.

This sequence joins TRBV7-6 and TRBJ2-7; D is possibly TRBD2 (7 bases). Germline assignment: CDR1 SGHVS and CDR2 FNYEAQ. The CDR3 spans 17 residues. The ends were cut back, 5 bases at V and 2 bases at J, with 22 bases in the middle. The CDR3 sequence: CASSPGRGGSLTYEQYF. The CDR3 region has the DNA TGTGCCAGCAGCCCGGGGAGGGGGGGGAGCCTGACCTACGAGCAGTACTTC.

The chain is built from TRBV7-9 and TRBJ1-1; D is unresolved. CDR3 length equals 15 residues. The V end was cut by 5 bases, the J end by 0 bases, with 13 bases between. Germline lookup yields CDR1 SEHNR and CDR2 FQNEAQ (reference sequence). CDR3 loop: CASSPRGSMNTEAFF. The CDR3, as DNA: TGTGCCAGCAGCCCCCGCGGCAGCATGAACACTGAAGCTTTCTTT.

The chain combines TRBV27 with TRBJ1-5, with TRBD1 identical over 7 bases. V lost 9 bases to trimming and J lost 5 bases; unmatched junction nucleotides: 13. There are 15 residues in the CDR3. Germline lookup yields CDR1 MNHEY and CDR2 SMNVEV (reference sequence). The CDR3 bases are TGTGCCAGTTCACTCTGGAGGGGGCATGATCAGCCCCAGCATTTT. It specifies CASSLWRGHDQPQHF.

V usage is TRBV5-1 and J usage is TRBJ2-7, with TRBD1 matching over 11 bases. With 4 bases clipped from V and 7 bases from J, the junction kept 7 bases outside the gene matches. The V gene's germline CDR1 is SGHRS and CDR2 YFSETQ. This CDR3 has 14 amino acids. The CDR3 sequence is CASSDGQGAREQYF. CDR3 in DNA: TGCGCCAGCAGCGACGGACAGGGGGCGCGGGAGCAGTACTTC.

V and J are TRBV4-1 and TRBJ2-3; tentative D call: TRBD2 (5 bases). Germline V gives CDR1 MGHRA, CDR2 YSYEKL. Trimming left V 2 bases short and J 5 bases short, with 17 bases between. The CDR3 loop spans 16 amino acids. CDR3 loop: CASSQPPPGSRDTQYF. CDR3 nucleotide sequence: TGCGCCAGCAGCCAACCTCCCCCGGGGTCGAGAGATACGCAGTATTTT.

The chain couples TRBV11-1 to TRBJ1-1; 11 bases map to TRBD1. Trimming took 5 bases from V and 7 from J; bases not matched to a gene: 9. CDR1 is SGHAT and CDR2 is FQDESV in the germline V gene (reference sequence). The CDR3 extends over 15 amino acids. CDR3 in DNA: TGTGCCAGCAGCACCGGACAGGGGGCGCGTGATGAAGCTTTCTTT. It encodes CASSTGQGARDEAFF.

The chain combines TRBV19 with TRBJ2-7; 10 bases agree with TRBD1. The junction had 7 bases not matched to a gene; V was cut back by 5 bases and J by 9 bases. CDR3 size: 13 residues. The germline gives CDR1 LNHDA, CDR2 SQIVND (reference sequence). CDR3 in DNA: TGTGCCAGTAGTCCGACAGGGGGCCTCGGGCAGTACTTC. It translates to CASSPTGGLGQYF. The variable domain in full, completed from reference TRBV19 and TRBJ2-7, reads DGGITQSPKYLFRKEGQNVTLSCEQNLNHDAMYWYRQDPGQGLRLIYYSQIVNDFQKGDIAEGYSVSREKKESFPLTVTSAQKNPTAFYLCASSPTGGLGQYFGPGTRLTVT.

This chain uses TRBV4-2 with TRBJ2-1; perhaps TRBD2 as D (5 bases). There are 16 residues in the CDR3. Looked up from germline, CDR1 is LGHNA and CDR2 is YNFKEQ. V lost 4 bases, J lost 6 bases, and 19 bases lay in between. DNA of the CDR3: TGTGCCAGCAGCCGGACGGGATGGAGCGTGAGCAATGAGCAGTTCTTC. Encoded protein: CASSRTGWSVSNEQFF.